These 31 T cell receptor beta chains share one sample of origin, sequenced in a study of blood T cell repertoires in COVID-19. Profiled with immunoSEQ multiplex PCR; TCRdb holds only in-frame clones, not every one. This sample has over 150,000 clones, with around 83% found just once. Sequenced: peripheral blood. These receptors all stem from a woman aged 70-85 years with COVID-19, enrolled during active disease.

The V call is TRBV5-1, the J call TRBJ2-1; 11 positions match TRBD2. Germline CDR1 reads SGHRS; CDR2 reads YFSETQ. V was pared by 3 bases and J by 1 base, with 6 bases of the junction left unmatched. CDR3 length: 17 amino acids. CDR3 nucleotides: TGCGCCAGCAGCTCTTCACTAGCGGGAGTATCCTACAATGAGCAGTTCTTC. Amino acid sequence: CASSSSLAGVSYNEQFF.

This clone came up once. CDR3 nucleotides: TGTGCCACCGGGACGGGAGGGGCGGATACGCAGTATTTT. This encodes CATGTGGADTQYF. V and J are TRBV15 and TRBJ2-3; 8 bases match TRBD2. CDR1 is LNHNV and CDR2 is YYDKDF in the germline V gene (reference sequence). This CDR3 contains 13 residues. With 8 bases clipped from V and 6 bases from J, the junction kept 7 bases outside the gene matches.

This clone showed up just a few times. CDR3 protein: CASSDGVYEQYF. The CDR3 nucleotides are TGTGCCAGCAGTGACGGGGTCTACGAGCAGTACTTC. The rearrangement uses TRBV2 and TRBJ2-7; D may be TRBD2 (5 bases). CDR1 is SNHLY, CDR2 FYNNEI, per germline. V was trimmed by 3 bases and J by 3 bases, leaving 6 bases between them. The CDR3 has 12 amino acids.

The rearrangement uses TRBV5-1 and TRBJ2-7; 8 bases line up with TRBD1. CDR1 is SGHRS and CDR2 is YFSETQ in the germline V gene. V trimming: 4 bases; J trimming: 2 bases; junction bases outside the gene matches: 5. There are 14 residues in the CDR3. The CDR3 DNA reads TGCGCCAGCAGCCGTGGACAGGGAACCTACGAGCAGTACTTC. It translates to CASSRGQGTYEQYF.

This rearrangement joins TRBV5-1 to TRBJ2-1; D possibly corresponds to TRBD2 (6 bases). The CDR3 is 15 residues long. The V end lost 4 bases, the J end lost 1 base, and 12 bases lay between the germline ends. Germline V gives CDR1 SGHRS, CDR2 YFSETQ. The CDR3 protein is CASSTGSGSYNEQFF. The CDR3 DNA reads as TGCGCCAGCAGCACCGGGAGTGGGTCCTACAATGAGCAGTTCTTC.

This chain joins TRBV7-2 and TRBJ1-2; D might be TRBD1 (6 bases). CDR3 length: 14 amino acids. V dropped 1 base and J dropped 6 bases, with 12 bases sitting between them. CDR1 is SGHTA, CDR2 FQGNSA, per germline. The CDR3 sequence: CASSLDSGDDGYTF. The CDR3 nucleotides are TGTGCCAGCAGCTTAGATTCAGGGGATGATGGCTACACCTTC.

V and J are TRBV24-1 and TRBJ2-2, with D possibly TRBD2 on 5 matching bases. Germline V gene lookup returns CDR1 KGHDR and CDR2 SFDVKD. Trimming stripped 12 bases from V and 2 bases from J, with 18 bases between. The CDR3 extends over 15 amino acids. The CDR3 DNA sequence: TGTGCCGCGTTTCTATCACGGGGTAACACCGGGGAGCTGTTTTTT. It translates to CAAFLSRGNTGELFF.

There are a few counts of this clone. This rearrangement joins TRBV5-1 to TRBJ1-5; TRBD1 might be the D (5 bases). The V and J ends lost 0 bases and 4 bases respectively, with 14 bases between them. Germline V gene lookup returns CDR1 SGHRS and CDR2 YFSETQ. The CDR3 sequence is 16 residues long. The CDR3 bases are TGCGCCAGCAGCTTGGAGGGGAACGGGTTAAATCAGCCCCAGCATTTT. Protein sequence: CASSLEGNGLNQPQHF.

This clone was detected only a few times. The V and J genes are TRBV11-2 and TRBJ2-2; D might be TRBD2 (5 bases). V was shortened by 5 bases and J by 6 bases, with 19 bases between the two germline ends. The CDR3 is made up of 16 amino acids. CDR1 is SGHAT, CDR2 FQNNGV, per germline. CDR3 sequence (DNA): TGTGCCAGCAGCCAGTATCGCGGGCCTAGTCCCGGGGAGCTGTTTTTT. Amino acid sequence: CASSQYRGPSPGELFF.

The genes are TRBV5-5 and TRBJ2-1; D gene ambiguous. The V end was cut by 2 bases, the J end by 0 bases, with 9 bases between. CDR3 length equals 15 residues. Germline V gene sequence: CDR1 SGHKS, CDR2 YYEKEE (reference sequence). CDR3 sequence: CASSFRFSSYNEQFF. The CDR3 coding sequence is TGTGCCAGCAGCTTCAGGTTTTCCTCCTACAATGAGCAGTTCTTC.

V is TRBV5-1 and J is TRBJ2-7; the match to TRBD2 covers 8 bases. The ends lost 0 bases at V and 1 base at J; junction bases unmatched: 6. The CDR3 totals 16 residues. The germline V gene encodes CDR1 SGHRS and CDR2 YFSETQ. CDR3 in amino acids: CASSLAPGLESYEQYF. As DNA, the CDR3 is TGCGCCAGCAGCTTGGCTCCGGGACTAGAGTCCTACGAGCAGTACTTC.

This clone was seen a handful of times. Other DNA variants within this sample encode the same CDR3. The chain uses TRBV18 and TRBJ1-5, with no clear D. Per germline, CDR1 KGHSH and CDR2 LQKENI. This CDR3 spans 13 amino acids. V was cut by 2 bases and J by 2 bases, with 4 bases left in between. CDR3 DNA: TGTGCCAGCTCACCATCCGGCAATCAGCCCCAGCATTTT. Amino acids: CASSPSGNQPQHF.

This clone was counted between two and nine times. The CDR3 loop is CATSRRNLNTGELFF. The CDR3, as DNA: TGTGCCACCAGCAGGCGGAACTTGAACACCGGGGAGCTGTTTTTT. The rearrangement links TRBV15 to TRBJ2-2, with D unclear. The CDR3 totals 15 residues. Trimming cost V 3 bases and J 1 base, with 9 bases left between them. The germline gives CDR1 LNHNV, CDR2 YYDKDF (reference sequence).

For this clone: Additional DNA sequences in this sample encode the identical CDR3. V and J are TRBV10-3 and TRBJ2-5; no clear D. Germline V lookup: CDR1 ENHRY, CDR2 SYGVKD. The CDR3 spans 12 residues. V lost 0 bases and J 4 bases, leaving 3 bases between the germline ends. CDR3 amino acids: CAISESRETQYF. The CDR3 DNA reads TGTGCCATCAGTGAGTCCCGAGAGACCCAGTACTTC.

The V and J genes are TRBV7-6 and TRBJ2-1, with TRBD2 matching over 7 bases. The junction had 5 bases not matched to a gene; V was cut back by 3 bases and J by 3 bases. The germline gives CDR1 SGHVS, CDR2 FNYEAQ. CDR3 length: 15 residues. CDR3 residues: CASSFSSSGYNEQFF. CDR3 DNA: TGTGCCAGCAGCTTCTCCTCTAGCGGCTACAATGAGCAGTTCTTC.

This clone has a handful of counts. This chain uses TRBV18 with TRBJ1-5; D is ambiguous. Germline V gene sequence: CDR1 KGHSH, CDR2 LQKENI. The CDR3 extends over 14 amino acids. V shed 3 bases and J shed 6 bases, with 12 bases lying between them. CDR3 loop: CASSPQRLGQPQHF. The CDR3 region has the DNA TGTGCCAGCTCACCCCAGCGGTTGGGTCAGCCCCAGCATTTT. The complete variable domain, with remaining parts taken from reference TRBV18 and TRBJ1-5, reads NAGVMQNPRHLVRRRGQEARLRCSPMKGHSHVYWYRQLPEEGLKFMVYLQKENIIDESGMPKERFSAEFPKEGPSILRIQQVVRGDSAAYFCASSPQRLGQPQHFGDGTRLSIL.

The genes are TRBV5-1 and TRBJ2-7; 11 bases line up with TRBD1. The CDR3 has 13 residues. The germline V gene encodes CDR1 SGHRS and CDR2 YFSETQ. The V gene end was trimmed by 5 bases and the J gene end by 2 bases; junction bases not matched to a gene: 0. The CDR3 nucleotides read TGCGCCAGCAGGGGACAGGGGGCCTACGAGCAGTACTTC. Its translation: CASRGQGAYEQYF.

This clone occurred a few times. The chain uses TRBV18 and TRBJ1-1, with D perhaps TRBD1 (5 bases). CDR1 is KGHSH, CDR2 LQKENI, per germline. Trimming pared 4 bases from V and 3 bases from J, leaving 15 bases between. The CDR3 spans 15 residues. CDR3 bases: TGTGCCAGCTCACGACCTAAGTGGGGGGACACTGAAGCTTTCTTT. Protein sequence: CASSRPKWGDTEAFF. Supplemented by reference TRBV18 and TRBJ1-1, the full variable domain reads NAGVMQNPRHLVRRRGQEARLRCSPMKGHSHVYWYRQLPEEGLKFMVYLQKENIIDESGMPKERFSAEFPKEGPSILRIQQVVRGDSAAYFCASSRPKWGDTEAFFGQGTRLTVV.

The sample holds a few counts of this clone. V usage is TRBV30 and J usage is TRBJ1-4; a weak D match, TRBD1 (6 bases). Germline CDR1 reads GTSNPN; CDR2 reads SVGIG (reference sequence). The CDR3 length is 14 residues. V gave up 0 bases and J gave up 8 bases, with 13 bases separating them. CDR3 nucleotides: TGTGCCTGGAGTGTCGGGCAGGGGTTCGAAAAACTGTTTTTT. The encoded protein is CAWSVGQGFEKLFF.

The chain employs TRBV6-6 and TRBJ2-1; TRBD2 matches at 7 bases. Germline CDR1 reads MNHNY; CDR2 reads SVGAGI (reference sequence). Losses at the gene ends were 7 bases for V and 2 bases for J; bases not matched to a gene: 8. The CDR3 has 15 amino acids. CDR3: CASTQTGTTYNEQFF. The CDR3 DNA reads as TGTGCCAGCACCCAAACCGGGACTACCTACAATGAGCAGTTCTTC.

The J gene is TRBJ1-5, the V gene TRBV6-5; D remains ambiguous. Trimming took off 8 bases at V and 3 bases at J, with 8 bases between the two ends. The CDR3 length is 12 residues. The germline V gene encodes CDR1 MNHEY and CDR2 SVGAGI. The CDR3 DNA sequence: TGTGCCAGCGGGCAGAACAATCAGCCCCAGCATTTT. It translates to CASGQNNQPQHF.

This clone has just a few counts. This chain uses TRBV7-6 with TRBJ2-1, with TRBD2 identical over 11 bases. J was trimmed by 7 bases and V by 5 bases; bases with no gene match: 7. In germline, CDR1 is SGHVS, CDR2 FNYEAQ. The CDR3 spans 15 residues. The CDR3: CASSLGTSGQNEQFF. The DNA for the CDR3 is TGTGCCAGCAGCCTCGGGACTAGCGGACAGAATGAGCAGTTCTTC.

The chain uses TRBV3-1 (or the pseudogene TRBV3-2) and TRBJ1-1; TRBD1 matches 10 bases. This CDR3 spans 17 amino acids. Germline lookup yields CDR1 LGHDT and CDR2 YNNKEL (reference sequence). With 1 base clipped from V and 4 bases from J, the junction kept 9 bases outside the gene matches. CDR3 in DNA: TGTGCCAGCAGCCAAGCCGGGGGACAGGGGTTCGCCACTGAAGCTTTCTTT. Amino acid sequence: CASSQAGGQGFATEAFF.

The gene calls are TRBV27 and TRBJ2-3, with TRBD2 matching 11 bases. V was clipped by 4 bases and J by 7 bases; unmatched bases: 7. The CDR3 length is 15 residues. CDR1 and CDR2 from the germline V gene are MNHEY and SMNVEV (reference sequence). The CDR3 is CASSYGTSGPNTQYF. The DNA of the CDR3 is TGTGCCAGCAGTTACGGGACTAGCGGACCTAATACGCAGTATTTT.

This clone was detected a few times. The rearrangement joins TRBV11-2 to TRBJ2-1; no clear D gene. Germline lookup yields CDR1 SGHAT and CDR2 FQNNGV. The V end lost 5 bases, the J end lost 6 bases, and 17 bases lay between the germline ends. The CDR3 totals 15 residues. CDR3 in DNA: TGTGCCAGCAGCATTCTCAGTGACTCTCTCAATGAGCAGTTCTTC. Translated, it gives CASSILSDSLNEQFF.

The chain joins TRBV28 to TRBJ2-1, with TRBD2 identical over 11 bases. The trim removed 5 bases at V and 2 bases at J, leaving 17 bases unmatched. The CDR3 spans 20 residues. The germline V gene has CDR1 MDHEN and CDR2 SYDVKM. The CDR3 sequence: CASSPIYSPLAGGAYNEQFF. CDR3 bases: TGTGCCAGCAGTCCAATATATAGCCCCCTAGCGGGAGGCGCCTACAATGAGCAGTTCTTC.

This chain joins TRBV30 and TRBJ1-6, with TRBD1 identical over 8 bases. CDR1 is GTSNPN, CDR2 SVGIG, per germline (reference sequence). V lost 0 bases to trimming and J lost 9 bases; unmatched junction nucleotides: 7. CDR3 length: 15 amino acids. DNA for the CDR3: TGTGCCTGGAGTGTACGGGGGACAGGAGGTTCACCCCTCCACTTT. This translates into CAWSVRGTGGSPLHF. The full variable domain, completed using reference TRBV30 and TRBJ1-6, is SQTIHQWPATLVQPVGSPLSLECTVEGTSNPNLYWYRQAAGRGLQLLFYSVGIGQISSEVPQNLSASRPQDRQFILSSKKLLLSDSGFYLCAWSVRGTGGSPLHFGNGTRLTVT.

The V and J genes are TRBV28 and TRBJ1-2; 7 bases align to TRBD1. The CDR3 length is 15 residues. Unmatched junction bases numbered 10, after V lost 3 bases and J lost 6 bases. Germline V gene lookup returns CDR1 MDHEN and CDR2 SYDVKM. CDR3 nucleotide sequence: TGTGCCAGCAGTTTCCCCCGGGGACAGAGGGATGGCTACACCTTC. This sequence encodes CASSFPRGQRDGYTF.

This chain links TRBV21-1 with TRBJ2-1; the D segment call TRBD2 is taken from the table without a DNA check. TRBV21-1 is listed as a pseudogene. There are 15 residues in the CDR3. In nucleotides, the CDR3 is TGTGCCAGCAGCAAATTTTTGGCTAGCTTCTATGAGCAGTTCTTC. Its translation: CASSKFLASFYEQFF.

V and J are TRBV9 and TRBJ2-1; D is unclear. Germline-derived CDR1 and CDR2 are SGDLS and YYNGEE. Trimming shortened V by 1 base and J by 9 bases, and 11 bases separated the two germline ends. This CDR3 region has 13 residues. CDR3 bases: TGTGCCAGCAGCGTATCGTTAGCTGGTGAGCAGTTCTTC. Residues: CASSVSLAGEQFF.

J is TRBJ2-7 and V is TRBV19; TRBD1 matches at 8 bases. The CDR3 has 15 amino acids. V gave up 5 bases and J gave up 3 bases; unmatched junction bases: 9. Germline V gives CDR1 LNHDA, CDR2 SQIVND (reference sequence). The CDR3 DNA follows: TGTGCCAGTAGTCCCGGGACAGGTGGCCTCTACGAGCAGTACTTC. This encodes CASSPGTGGLYEQYF. The full variable domain, rest sourced from reference TRBV19 and TRBJ2-7, is DGGITQSPKYLFRKEGQNVTLSCEQNLNHDAMYWYRQDPGQGLRLIYYSQIVNDFQKGDIAEGYSVSREKKESFPLTVTSAQKNPTAFYLCASSPGTGGLYEQYFGPGTRLTVT.